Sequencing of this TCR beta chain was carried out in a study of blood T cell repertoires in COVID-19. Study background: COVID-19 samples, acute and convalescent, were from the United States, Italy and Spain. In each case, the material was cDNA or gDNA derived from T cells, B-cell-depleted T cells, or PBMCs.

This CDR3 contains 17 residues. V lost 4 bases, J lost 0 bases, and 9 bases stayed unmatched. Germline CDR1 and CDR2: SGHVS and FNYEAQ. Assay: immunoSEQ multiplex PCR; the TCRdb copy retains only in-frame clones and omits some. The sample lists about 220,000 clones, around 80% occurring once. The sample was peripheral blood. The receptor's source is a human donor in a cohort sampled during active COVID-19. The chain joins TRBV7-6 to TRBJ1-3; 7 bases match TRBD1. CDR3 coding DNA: TGTGCCAGCAGCTCCGGGGGGGGACAGTTCTCTGGAAACACCATATATTTT. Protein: CASSSGGGQFSGNTIYF.